This T cell receptor (beta chain) is from a study of T cell responses to AZD1222 COVID-19 vaccine. In germline, CDR1 is LGHDT, CDR2 YNNKEL (reference sequence). This CDR3 contains 11 residues. V lost 1 base and J 4 bases, leaving 2 bases between the germline ends. Analyses pooled second doses at about 4 or about 12 weeks. Study results and limitations: Nearly half of unique spike-specific TCRs reportedly avoided B.1.351 and B.1.1.7 mutated regions. Without day 14 samples, only post-peak T cell repertoires were studied. It should be noted that donors were predominantly white British and more often female, and clonal diversity was possibly underestimated.

TCRdb keeps only in-frame clones here, not all; method: immunoSEQ multiplex PCR. The profile shows roughly 150,000 clones, 92% of them singletons. This clone has more than one count but fewer than ten. Antigen unknown. The sample consisted of peripheral blood, taken 28 days after the second AZD1222 dose. The genes are TRBV3-1 (or the pseudogene TRBV3-2) and TRBJ2-7; D not resolved. The sequence was collected from an adult who received the AZD1222 COVID-19 vaccine. In DNA form, the CDR3 reads TGTGCCAGCAGCCAAGTGTACGAGCAGTACTTC. This gives the protein CASSQVYEQYF.